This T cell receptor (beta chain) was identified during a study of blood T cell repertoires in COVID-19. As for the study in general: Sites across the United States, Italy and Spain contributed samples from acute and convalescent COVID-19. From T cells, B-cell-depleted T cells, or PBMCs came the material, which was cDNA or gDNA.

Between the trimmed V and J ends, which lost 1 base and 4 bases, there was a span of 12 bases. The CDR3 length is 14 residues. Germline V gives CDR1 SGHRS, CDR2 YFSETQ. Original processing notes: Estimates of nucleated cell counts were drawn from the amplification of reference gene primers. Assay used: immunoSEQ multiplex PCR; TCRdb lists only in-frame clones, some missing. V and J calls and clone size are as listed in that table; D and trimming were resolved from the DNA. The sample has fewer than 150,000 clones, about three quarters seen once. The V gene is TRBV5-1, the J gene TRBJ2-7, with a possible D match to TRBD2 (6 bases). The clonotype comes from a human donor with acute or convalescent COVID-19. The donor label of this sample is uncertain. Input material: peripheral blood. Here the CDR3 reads CASSLHLGRYEQYF. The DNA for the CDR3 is TGCGCCAGCAGCTTGCATCTGGGGAGGTACGAGCAGTACTTC.